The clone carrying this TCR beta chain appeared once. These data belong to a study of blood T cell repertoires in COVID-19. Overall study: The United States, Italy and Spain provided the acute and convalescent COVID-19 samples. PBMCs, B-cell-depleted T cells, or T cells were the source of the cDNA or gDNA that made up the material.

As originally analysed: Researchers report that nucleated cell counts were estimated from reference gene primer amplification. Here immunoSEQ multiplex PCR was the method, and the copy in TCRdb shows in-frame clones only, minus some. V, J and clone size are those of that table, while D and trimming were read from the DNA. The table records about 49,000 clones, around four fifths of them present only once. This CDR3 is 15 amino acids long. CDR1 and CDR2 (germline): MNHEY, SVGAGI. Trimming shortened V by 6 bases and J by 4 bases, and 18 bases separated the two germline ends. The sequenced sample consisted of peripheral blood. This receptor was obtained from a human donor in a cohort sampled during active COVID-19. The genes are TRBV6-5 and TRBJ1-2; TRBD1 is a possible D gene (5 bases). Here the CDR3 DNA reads TGTGCCAGCAGCCGCGGGGGGGGTACAATCTATGGCTACACCTTC. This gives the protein CASSRGGGTIYGYTF.